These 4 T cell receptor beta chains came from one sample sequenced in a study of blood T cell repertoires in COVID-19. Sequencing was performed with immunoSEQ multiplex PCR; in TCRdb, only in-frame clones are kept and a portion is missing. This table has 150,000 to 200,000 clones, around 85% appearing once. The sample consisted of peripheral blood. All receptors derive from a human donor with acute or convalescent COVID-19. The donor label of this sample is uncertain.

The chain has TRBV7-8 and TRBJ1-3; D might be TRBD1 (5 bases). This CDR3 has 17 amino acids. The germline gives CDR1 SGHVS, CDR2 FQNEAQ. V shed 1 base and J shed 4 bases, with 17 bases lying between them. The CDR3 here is CASSLGGLTRQGNTIYF. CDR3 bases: TGTGCCAGCAGCTTAGGGGGACTGACTCGGCAAGGAAACACCATATATTTT.

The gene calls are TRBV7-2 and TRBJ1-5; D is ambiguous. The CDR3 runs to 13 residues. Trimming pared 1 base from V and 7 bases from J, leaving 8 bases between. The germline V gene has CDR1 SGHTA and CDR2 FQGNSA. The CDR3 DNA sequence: TGTGCCAGCAGCTTAGACCTAGCCCAGCCCCAGCATTTT. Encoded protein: CASSLDLAQPQHF.

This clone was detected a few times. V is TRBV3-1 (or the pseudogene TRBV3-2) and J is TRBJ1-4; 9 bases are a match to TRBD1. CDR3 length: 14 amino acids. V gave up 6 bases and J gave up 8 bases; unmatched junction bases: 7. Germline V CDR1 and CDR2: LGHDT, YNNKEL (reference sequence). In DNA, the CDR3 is TGTGCCAGCAGACCTACAGGGGGCGGCGAAAAACTGTTTTTT. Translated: CASRPTGGGEKLFF.

CDR3 sequence (DNA): TGTGCCAGCAGCTTAAATCCAGGCCTCGGGGGGACCCAGTACTTC. Its protein product is CASSLNPGLGGTQYF. The rearrangement uses TRBV7-3 and TRBJ2-5, with D possibly TRBD2 on 6 matching bases. This CDR3 comprises 15 residues. The V and J ends lost 1 base and 7 bases respectively, with 16 bases between them. Germline loops: CDR1 SGHTA, CDR2 FQGTGA.